This entry lists 2 T cell receptor beta chains sequenced from one sample in a study of early T cells in non-severe SARS-CoV-2 infection. TCRdb itself ran the 5' RACE reads through MiXCR, one entry per CDR3 protein. Among around 64,000 distinct CDR3 sequences listed, over 10% were seen once. This specimen was whole blood, taken at baseline. These receptors were obtained from an adult who was a healthcare worker with PCR-confirmed SARS-CoV-2 infection or an uninfected control (not recorded which).

This clonotype was counted a few times. The V gene is TRBV20-1, the J gene TRBJ1-2; 9 bases fit TRBD1. Germline V CDR1 and CDR2: DFQATT, SNEGSKA (reference sequence). This CDR3 has 15 amino acids. With V trimmed by 0 bases and J by 5 bases, 7 bases remained unmatched. DNA for the CDR3: TGCAGTGCTAGAGATCTGAACAGGGGGCAGTATGGCTACACCTTC. Translated: CSARDLNRGQYGYTF.

This clonotype was counted at least ten times. The chain links TRBV11-2 to TRBJ2-7; the match to TRBD1 covers 10 bases. Germline CDR1 reads SGHAT; CDR2 reads FQNNGV. The V segment lost 5 bases and the J segment 4 bases; nucleotides outside the gene matches: 8. CDR3 length: 15 residues. For the CDR3, the DNA is TGTGCCAGCAGCCCCCTGGGACAGGGGTTGTACGAGCAGTACTTC. This encodes CASSPLGQGLYEQYF.